This T cell receptor beta chain was sequenced for a study of T-cell memory formation after mild COVID-19. The study's findings and limits: Memory sampled before infection contained some responding clones, suggesting cross-reactive memory joined. Among clones contracting day 15 to 85, CD4/CD8 was balanced, whereas later expanders leaned CD4+.

The germline V gene encodes CDR1 GTSNPN and CDR2 SVGIG (reference sequence). V gave up 0 bases and J gave up 6 bases, with 9 bases separating them. The CDR3 is 12 amino acids. This clonotype was counted a few times. Its antigen is unidentified. TCRdb redid the calling of the 5' RACE reads with MiXCR, one entry per CDR3 protein. The sample contains some 120,000 distinct CDR3 sequences, about a sixth of which appear only once. The source is an adult woman who had mild COVID-19 (a few samples of this study predate the infection). Cell type and time point are not known. The chain uses TRBV30 and TRBJ2-7; D remains unclear. The sequenced sample consisted of PBMCs or a T cell subset sorted from them (not recorded which). The CDR3 sequence: CAWSVLSSEQYF. The CDR3 region has the DNA TGTGCCTGGAGTGTACTTAGTAGCGAGCAGTACTTC.